This T cell receptor beta chain derives from a study of shared clonotypes between healthy human individuals. The V and J ends lost 4 bases and 5 bases respectively, with 12 bases between them. Looked up from germline, CDR1 is SGHTA and CDR2 is FQGNSA. The CDR3 has 14 residues. Healthy HIV-negative adults without recent acute infections or vaccinations served as donors. The assay was immunoSEQ multiplex PCR, and TCRdb's table has in-frame clones only and misses some. Altogether roughly 2 million clones are present, 90% to 95% being singletons, with the ten largest covering 0.13%. The receptor comes from a man aged 18 to 29 in good health. Source material: naive CD4+ T cells sorted from blood. Stated subset: CD45RA+ positively selected. The rearrangement links TRBV7-2 to TRBJ1-5; D remains ambiguous. CDR3: CASSWAEGYQPQHF. DNA of the CDR3: TGTGCCAGCAGCTGGGCGGAGGGATATCAGCCCCAGCATTTT.